Below, 7 T cell receptor beta chains from the same sample are listed, as sequenced in a study of low-dose radiotherapy and immunotherapy resistance in tumors. TRAV- and TRBV-specific primers were used for first-strand cDNA, which covered alpha and beta chains. TCR amplification ran 20 PCR cycles using constant-region and V-primer adapter primers. TCRdb re-called the reads with MiXCR, one entry per CDR3 protein. The table lists more than 9,000 distinct CDR3 sequences, approximately 81% of them singletons. These receptors originate from a human donor with advanced metastatic prostate, ovarian, gallbladder or colorectal cancer (not recorded which). This table probably holds off-target reads from a library built for another chain.

This rearrangement joins TRBV20-1 to TRBJ2-2; D gene unclear. V lost 3 bases, J lost 0 bases, and 11 bases lay in between. The CDR3 contains 15 residues. Per germline, CDR1 DFQATT and CDR2 SNEGSKA (reference sequence). CDR3 residues: CSASFRAPNTGELFF. In DNA form, the CDR3 reads TGCAGTGCTAGTTTCCGGGCCCCGAACACCGGGGAGCTGTTTTTT.

The V gene is TRBV6-5, the J gene TRBJ2-1, with 8 nucleotides matching TRBD2. There are 16 residues in the CDR3. Trimming took 0 bases from V and 1 from J; bases not matched to a gene: 2. Germline V gene data show CDR1 as MNHEY and CDR2 as SVGAGI. CDR3 sequence (DNA): TGTGCCAGCAGTTACTCTAGCGGGGATTCCTACAATGAGCAGTTCTTC. Its protein product is CASSYSSGDSYNEQFF.

This chain uses TRBV20-1 with TRBJ2-3, with a possible D match to TRBD2 (6 bases). Trimming cost V 3 bases and J 1 base, with 14 bases left between them. Germline V gene sequence: CDR1 DFQATT, CDR2 SNEGSKA (reference sequence). This CDR3 has 15 residues. The CDR3 sequence is CSARGGKVGTDTQYF. The CDR3 coding sequence is TGCAGTGCTAGGGGCGGGAAGGTCGGCACAGATACGCAGTATTTT.

This clonotype was recorded a few times. The rearrangement joins TRBV29-1 to TRBJ1-2; D remains unclear. This CDR3 has 12 residues. Deletions cut 7 bases from V and 3 bases from J, with 12 bases between. CDR1 SQVTM and CDR2 ANQGSEA come from the germline V gene. The CDR3 reads CSAGEFDYGYTF. CDR3 sequence (DNA): TGCAGCGCTGGGGAGTTTGACTATGGCTACACCTTC.

This chain connects TRBV30 to TRBJ2-7, with D possibly TRBD1 on 6 matching bases. The germline gives CDR1 GTSNPN, CDR2 SVGIG (reference sequence). The CDR3 contains 16 residues. Trimming left V 3 bases short and J 2 bases short, with 20 bases between. The CDR3 nucleotides are TGTGCCTGGAGCTCACCGGGACAAAGAGGAACCTACGAGCAGTACTTC. Residues: CAWSSPGQRGTYEQYF.

This clonotype occurred a few times. V and J are TRBV28 and TRBJ2-1; 7 nucleotides align to TRBD2. CDR1 and CDR2 from the germline V gene are MDHEN and SYDVKM. V shed 7 bases, J shed 8 bases, and the junction held 8 bases outside the gene matches. This CDR3 has 13 residues. The CDR3 DNA follows: TGTGCCAGCACCGGGAGGTTATGGGATGAGCAGTTCTTC. It is translated as CASTGRLWDEQFF. Full variable domain (rest looked up from reference TRBV28 and TRBJ2-1): DVKVTQSSRYLVKRTGEKVFLECVQDMDHENMFWYRQDPGLGLRLIYFSYDVKMKEKGDIPEGYSVSREKKERFSLILESASTNQTSMYLCASTGRLWDEQFFGPGTRLTVL.

The chain uses TRBV3-1 and TRBJ2-5; possibly TRBD2 for D (5 bases). V was trimmed by 1 base and J by 2 bases, leaving 8 bases between them. This CDR3 region has 14 residues. CDR1 is LGHDT and CDR2 is YNNKEL in the germline V gene (reference sequence). The CDR3 loop reads CASSQGTGQETQYF. The CDR3 DNA follows: TGTGCCAGCAGCCAAGGGACGGGGCAAGAGACCCAGTACTTC.